A single sample gave rise to the 23 T cell receptor beta chains below, sequenced in a study of human T cells and chemical hapten exposure. TCRdb re-called the RACE reads through MiXCR, storing one row per CDR3 protein. Of roughly 50,000 distinct CDR3 sequences in the sample, roughly 10% were seen once. Time point in this sample: pre-sensitization, week 0. This sample's treatment: therapeutic diphenylcyclopropenone sensitization with weekly scalp DPC. Unfractionated whole blood was the source from which total RNA was extracted. This specimen consisted of whole blood, obtained in connection with sensitization to the hapten diphenylcyclopropenone (DPC). The source of these receptors is a woman aged 25 to 39 with alopecia areata. Some clones in this sample may be carry-over from other donors' samples.

This clonotype was seen a few times. The V gene is TRBV7-9, the J gene TRBJ1-1; no clear D. This CDR3 spans 12 amino acids. CDR1 SEHNR and CDR2 FQNEAQ come from the germline V gene (reference sequence). Trimming shortened V by 1 base and J by 5 bases, and 5 bases separated the two germline ends. The CDR3 is CASSLGVTEAFF. CDR3 sequence (DNA): TGTGCCAGCAGCTTAGGAGTGACTGAAGCTTTCTTT. The full variable domain, completed using reference TRBV7-9 and TRBJ1-1, is DTGVSQNPRHKITKRGQNVTFRCDPISEHNRLYWYRQTLGQGPEFLTYFQNEAQLEKSRLLSDRFSAERPKGSFSTLEIQRTEQGDSAMYLCASSLGVTEAFFGQGTRLTVV.

V is TRBV9 and J is TRBJ2-7; 12 bases agree with TRBD2. The CDR3 runs to 15 residues. The germline V gene encodes CDR1 SGDLS and CDR2 YYNGEE. V shed 4 bases, J shed 3 bases, and the junction held 5 bases outside the gene matches. The CDR3 DNA sequence: TGTGCCAGCAGCCCGAGACTAGCGGGGGTCTACGAGCAGTACTTC. This gives the protein CASSPRLAGVYEQYF. The full variable domain, rest sourced from reference TRBV9 and TRBJ2-7, is DSGVTQTPKHLITATGQRVTLRCSPRSGDLSVYWYQQSLDQGLQFLIQYYNGEERAKGNILERFSAQQFPDLHSELNLSSLELGDSALYFCASSPRLAGVYEQYFGPGTRLTVT.

The table lists this clonotype with a few counts. The chain's CDR3 is CASSQAGGNYEQYF. The CDR3 DNA is TGTGCCAGCAGCCAAGCTGGGGGGAACTACGAGCAGTACTTC. The J gene is TRBJ2-7, the V gene TRBV3-1; D is possibly TRBD2 (6 bases). Germline values: CDR1 LGHDT, CDR2 YNNKEL (reference sequence). This CDR3 is 14 amino acids long. V dropped 1 base and J dropped 3 bases, with 10 bases sitting between them.

The sample holds one count of this clonotype. The rearrangement uses TRBV2 and TRBJ2-3; TRBD1 is a possible D gene (6 bases). Germline values: CDR1 SNHLY, CDR2 FYNNEI. Trimming shortened V by 7 bases and J by 3 bases, and 20 bases separated the two germline ends. This CDR3 has 16 amino acids. The DNA of the CDR3 is TGTGCCAGCAATCCCGGGGACATTCTGTGTACAGATACGCAGTATTTT. This codes for CASNPGDILCTDTQYF.

This clonotype came up a few times. The J gene is TRBJ1-1, the V gene TRBV20-1, with a weak D call TRBD1 (6 bases). V was shortened by 5 bases and J by 3 bases, with 13 bases between the two germline ends. CDR3 length: 13 amino acids. Germline V gene data show CDR1 as DFQATT and CDR2 as SNEGSKA (reference sequence). CDR3 residues: CSAFQGSYTEAFF. The DNA of the CDR3 is TGCAGTGCTTTTCAGGGGTCGTACACTGAAGCTTTCTTT.

This clonotype was seen ten or more times. This sequence joins TRBV7-2 and TRBJ2-7; D may be TRBD1 or TRBD2 (6 bases each). The CDR3 has 15 residues. V was trimmed by 2 bases and J by 1 base, leaving 12 bases between them. Germline loops: CDR1 SGHTA, CDR2 FQGNSA. In DNA, the CDR3 is TGTGCCAGCAGCTTACGTGGGGGGCGGTCCTACGAGCAGTACTTC. It is translated as CASSLRGGRSYEQYF.

The rearrangement uses TRBV12-3 or TRBV12-4 and TRBJ2-1; 9 bases map to TRBD1. Trimming took 6 bases from V and 9 from J; bases not matched to a gene: 9. This CDR3 is built from 14 residues. CDR3 region: CASRPGQGFSEQFF. DNA of the CDR3: TGTGCCAGCAGACCCGGACAGGGGTTTTCTGAGCAGTTCTTC.

This chain connects TRBV6-5 to TRBJ2-3, with 12 bases that match TRBD2. Germline trimming cut 6 bases from V and 4 bases from J; bases unmatched to any gene: 5. Germline values: CDR1 MNHEY, CDR2 SVGAGI. The CDR3 runs to 15 residues. CDR3 DNA sequence: TGTGCCAGCAGGGAACTAGCGGGGGGTGCAGATACGCAGTATTTT. This gives the protein CASRELAGGADTQYF.

This chain joins TRBV28 and TRBJ1-4, with 10 nucleotides matching TRBD1. The J segment lost 8 bases and the V segment lost 6 bases, leaving 6 bases of the junction unmatched. The CDR3 sequence is 14 residues long. Germline assignment: CDR1 MDHEN and CDR2 SYDVKM. CDR3 bases: TGTGCCAGCAGGACAGGGGGCGGAGGAGAAAAACTGTTTTTT. This encodes CASRTGGGGEKLFF.

V usage is TRBV13 and J usage is TRBJ1-1; TRBD1 agrees at 7 bases. J gave up 3 bases and V 4 bases, and 8 bases lay outside the gene matches. The CDR3 is 15 residues long. Germline V gene data show CDR1 as PRHDT and CDR2 as FYEKMQ (reference sequence). CDR3 coding DNA: TGTGCCAGCAGCTCTCAAGGGACAGCCTACACTGAAGCTTTCTTT. This codes for CASSSQGTAYTEAFF.

This clonotype was seen ten or more times. The CDR3 spells CASKRDRGPDTQYF. The DNA for the CDR3 is TGTGCCAGCAAGCGGGACAGGGGCCCAGATACGCAGTATTTT. The chain links TRBV2 to TRBJ2-3; 10 nucleotides agree with TRBD1. The CDR3 runs 14 residues. Germline loops: CDR1 SNHLY, CDR2 FYNNEI. V lost 7 bases and J lost 4; bases outside the gene matches: 5.

The table lists this clonotype with a few counts. One end of the junction fails to match germline, which may point to a read error. This sequence joins TRBV7-9 and TRBJ1-6; D uncertain. This CDR3 is built from 8 residues. Germline V gene lookup returns CDR1 SEHNR and CDR2 FQNEAQ (reference sequence). The CDR3 sequence is CASSLSDF. CDR3 nucleotides: TGTGCCAGCAGCTTATCAGACTTT.

This clonotype was detected only a few times. The genes are TRBV14 and TRBJ2-7; D is perhaps TRBD1 (6 bases). Trimming took off 2 bases at V and 5 bases at J, with 19 bases between the two ends. The CDR3 spans 16 residues. Germline V gene data show CDR1 as SGHDN and CDR2 as FVKESK. CDR3 sequence: CASSQYDRRLQDEQYF. For the CDR3, the DNA is TGTGCCAGCAGCCAATATGACAGGAGGTTGCAAGACGAGCAGTACTTC.

This clonotype showed up just a few times. CDR3 in amino acids: CASSSRAFNQPQHF. The CDR3 DNA reads as TGTGCCAGCAGTAGCAGGGCTTTCAATCAGCCCCAGCATTTT. The chain is built from TRBV28 and TRBJ1-5; possible D gene TRBD1, 5 bases. The ends were cut back, 5 bases at V and 3 bases at J, with 11 bases in the middle. CDR1 and CDR2 (germline): MDHEN, SYDVKM. The CDR3 totals 14 residues. Based on the CDR3 plus reference TRBV28 and TRBJ1-5, the full variable domain is DVKVTQSSRYLVKRTGEKVFLECVQDMDHENMFWYRQDPGLGLRLIYFSYDVKMKEKGDIPEGYSVSREKKERFSLILESASTNQTSMYLCASSSRAFNQPQHFGDGTRLSIL.

This clonotype showed up many times. This chain joins TRBV25-1 and TRBJ1-4; maybe TRBD1 (5 bases). The germline gives CDR1 MGHDK, CDR2 SYGVNS. The germline V and J ends were trimmed by 0 bases and 3 bases, with 5 bases remaining between them. The CDR3 is made up of 14 amino acids. DNA of the CDR3: TGTGCCAGCAGTGAATACAGGGCTAATGAAAAACTGTTTTTT. Translation gives CASSEYRANEKLFF.

V gene TRBV12-3 or TRBV12-4 combines with J gene TRBJ2-5; D is possibly TRBD1 (5 bases). V dropped 5 bases and J dropped 1 base, with 14 bases sitting between them. CDR3 length: 15 residues. The CDR3 spells CASSLTDMPQETQYF. The CDR3 DNA reads TGTGCCAGCAGTCTGACAGATATGCCCCAAGAGACCCAGTACTTC.

This clonotype was observed many times. The rearrangement links TRBV4-1 to TRBJ1-5, with D possibly matching TRBD1 (5 bases). This CDR3 has 15 amino acids. V lost 5 bases and J 0 bases, leaving 11 bases between the germline ends. Germline V lookup: CDR1 MGHRA, CDR2 YSYEKL. The CDR3 is CASSKDTNSNQPQHF. As DNA, the CDR3 is TGCGCCAGCAGCAAGGACACCAATAGCAATCAGCCCCAGCATTTT.

This clonotype has a handful of counts. This chain connects TRBV30 to TRBJ2-2; D may be TRBD2 (5 bases). Trimming stripped 3 bases from V and 2 bases from J, with 10 bases between. Per the germline V gene, CDR1 is GTSNPN and CDR2 is SVGIG (reference sequence). The CDR3 sequence is 14 residues long. CDR3 bases: TGTGCCTGGAGGGTAGCTAGCAACACCGGGGAGCTGTTTTTT. This encodes CAWRVASNTGELFF.

The CDR3 bases are TGTGCCAGCTCACTTAGGACAGCGATGAACACTGAAGCTTTCTTT. It codes for CASSLRTAMNTEAFF. V usage is TRBV18 and J usage is TRBJ1-1, with a tentative D call TRBD1 (6 bases). CDR1 KGHSH and CDR2 LQKENI come from the germline V gene. This CDR3 spans 15 amino acids. With 4 bases removed from V and 0 bases from J, the gap between germline ends came to 12 bases.

This clonotype has a count of ten or more. The CDR3 reads CASTYAGTEAFF. The CDR3, as DNA: TGTGCCAGCACGTACGCTGGCACTGAAGCTTTCTTT. This chain uses TRBV5-5 with TRBJ1-1; D is ambiguous. Trimming pared 6 bases from V and 4 bases from J, leaving 10 bases between. CDR1 is SGHKS, CDR2 YYEKEE, per germline (reference sequence). The CDR3 is 12 amino acids.

The V call is TRBV5-6, the J call TRBJ2-3; D gene ambiguous. The CDR3 is 12 residues long. CDR1 and CDR2 (germline): SGHDT, YYEEEE. V was cut by 1 base and J by 6 bases, with 6 bases left in between. The CDR3 reads CASSLYWDTQYF. CDR3 DNA sequence: TGTGCCAGCAGCTTGTACTGGGATACGCAGTATTTT.

This clonotype was seen a handful of times. This chain uses TRBV21-1 with TRBJ2-2. TRBV21-1 is an annotated pseudogene. The CDR3 totals 14 residues. The CDR3 DNA reads as TGTGCCAGCAGCAAATTCTGGGACACCGGGGAGCTGTTTTTT. Its protein product is CASSKFWDTGELFF.

This clonotype was detected many times. The chain couples TRBV12-3 or TRBV12-4 to TRBJ2-7; TRBD2 matches at 11 bases. The length of the CDR3 is 15 residues. J lost 2 bases, V lost 6 bases, and 6 bases had no gene match. The CDR3 loop is CASRTGTSGPYEQYF. CDR3 nucleotide sequence: TGTGCCAGCAGAACCGGGACTAGCGGCCCCTACGAGCAGTACTTC.